This T cell receptor (beta chain) was sequenced during a study of cytomegalovirus exposure and HLA in healthy donors (dated 2017 in TCRdb). Background on the whole study: An earlier analysis of several hundred of the donors reported 250 to 350 Gb of sequence data and around 120 million unique TCR beta sequences from 150 million to 200 million T cells. Both class I and class II loci were covered by HLA typing, at four-digit resolution. Genome-wide SNP genotypes for about three fifths of the 666 donors were used in a later genetic analysis, which treated that subset as a discovery cohort. On average, roughly 250,000 unique TCR beta nucleotide sequences were sequenced per donor among 398 genotyped donors of the cohort, with around 19% of those sequences being non-productive. To decide whether each TCR beta V gene segment behaved as functional or pseudogenic, an earlier analysis of 587 of the donors relied on high-throughput TCR beta sequencing. All discovery cohort repertoires had been generated on a single sequencing platform. To study patterns of TCR occurrence, a later analysis re-analyzed previously published TCR beta repertoires from 666 donors and added high-resolution HLA genotyping. Besides the first cohort of roughly 660 subjects, a separate validation cohort made up of over 100 different subjects was used. The number of typed donors differed by locus: about 620-630 for A, B, C, DRB1 and DQB1; some 500 for DQA1; fewer than 610 for DPA1; and about 450 for DPB1. The T cell repertoires of several hundred subjects were profiled by immunosequencing and related to cytomegalovirus serostatus. The study was designed to test whether signatures of past pathogen exposure could be identified by cataloging public T cell receptors. To predict cytomegalovirus infection status, the study combined high-throughput TCR immunosequencing, statistical association of individual TCRs with disease status, and machine learning. Roughly 300 gigabases of sequencing data and tens of millions of unique TCR sequences were included in an early release covering 500 to 750 HLA-typed donors. Among the approximately 420 genotyped donors, 75% to 90% belonged to the genetic ancestry cluster associated with self-reported Caucasian donors. Several DR-DQ haplotypes were treated as single units for association and clustering because of strong linkage in the cohort. The later analysis used no new phenotypic data to find candidate immune exposures, relying instead on TCR beta sequences and their occurrence across donors. Donor age, sex, ethnicity and CMV serostatus were compiled together with the repertoire data.

The paper's findings and limits, for the study overall: Sequencing depth was assumed to be roughly uniform across donors in the presence/absence analyses, though that assumption may not hold. An association between a missense DCLRE1C variant and V-gene and J-gene trimming of TCR beta chains was found in a later genetic analysis and replicated in an independent cohort. Correlated functional status among segregating V segments might reflect linkage disequilibrium, but an unknown experimental factor could not be ruled out. According to the authors, the approach could potentially be generalized to other disease states and immunological phenotypes. In vitro tests confirmed that a few of the cytomegalovirus-associated TCR beta chains recognize cytomegalovirus antigens. A later analysis found that most CMV-associated TCR beta chains appeared HLA-restricted, with HLA associations seemingly driven largely by CMV exposure. Some IMGT-functional V segments, including TRBV6-2 and TRBV6-3, could not be told apart with the 87-base-pair reads, so those segments were excluded. At a false discovery rate of 0.05, a later analysis linked approximately 18,000 TCR beta sequences to specific HLA alleles. According to a later analysis, parvovirus B19, influenza, CMV and Epstein-Barr virus appeared linked to several top co-occurrence clusters. Strong co-occurrence of HLA alleles, especially DR and DQ, made assigning TCR associations to individual alleles difficult. In this cohort, only TCR beta chains were sequenced, and detectable features were limited by the absence of alpha or paired-chain data. Compared with equally common non-associated chains, HLA-associated TCR beta chains in a later analysis were more clonally expanded and had lower generation probabilities. Because HLA typing was missing for some donors at each locus, association tests included only the typed subset. In both the original and validation cohorts, the classifier was reported to diagnose cytomegalovirus status with high specificity and sensitivity. A later genetic analysis reported fewer N-insertions in productive TCRs among donors in an Asian-associated ancestry cluster than the roughly 700-donor mean. In the study, 150 to 200 TCR beta chains were listed as associated with cytomegalovirus. According to a later analysis, TCR association rates differed among HLA loci, with DRB1 alleles showing the most associated TCRs and HLA-C alleles showing the fewest. The earlier analysis of approximately 560 of the donors excluded seventeen rarely observed V segments, including chromosome 9 orphons, because counts were too low. Most TCR sequences were observed very rarely across donors, whereas some public TCRs were present in many individuals. A further reported finding was that TCR beta sequences accurately predicted the HLA-A and HLA-B alleles for most subjects in the first cohort. Broadly in line with IMGT annotations, most TCR beta V segments showed up in productive rearrangements about 90% or about 30% of the time in an earlier analysis of around 550 of the donors. The sequencing pipeline was judged likely to have produced a cluster of highly shared sequence variants as a technical artifact. The only immune exposure information available for the cohort was CMV serostatus.

According to the germline V gene (reference sequence), CDR1 reads LNHNV and CDR2 reads YYDKDF. Spanning cysteine to phenylalanine, the CDR3 consists of 14 amino acids. The retained sequence is limited to the CDR3, 42 bases, with the frame set at the first base. V loses 1 base of germline sequence and J loses 7 bases, and the interval between the two ends is 11 bases. The library was made by the immunoSEQ multiplex PCR assay. The multiplex PCR relied on a mix of 60 forward primers for TCR Vbeta segments and 13 reverse primers for TCR Jbeta segments. A multiplex PCR assay on genomic DNA amplified the CDR3 region of rearranged TCR beta genes. The Illumina HiSeq System was used to sequence the amplified TCR beta libraries as 87-base-pair reads. Processing in the source paper ran as follows. In a later analysis, tens of millions of unique TCR beta chains were counted across the approximately 640 repertoires, and roughly 11 million of these chains were shared by at least two donors. Raw reads were error-corrected and collapsed into unique sequences with a nearest-neighbor algorithm that merged closely related sequences to remove PCR and sequencing errors. CDR3 sequences were aligned to IMGT reference sequences to assign V, D and J gene segments. For a sequence to be retained, a match of at least six nucleotides was required to both a V gene segment and a J gene segment. A rearrangement was called productive if the CDR3 had no stop codons and remained in frame with V and J, and every other rearrangement was called non-productive. CDR3 was defined according to IMGT convention as the region running from the second conserved V-encoded cysteine to the conserved J-encoded phenylalanine. The earlier analysis of 500 to 600 of the donors excluded sequences that lacked an unambiguous match to a single V gene segment. In an earlier analysis of approximately 590 of the donors, V segments were called functional above 56.7% productive rearrangements and were called segregating when the between-donor standard deviation exceeded 5%. A statistical classification framework was developed to diagnose cytomegalovirus status using the catalog of TCR beta chain sequences. A later analysis assigned V and J genes by comparing TCR nucleotide sequences with IMGT/GENE-DB human TR gene sequences. In a later analysis, CDR3 sequences and most-parsimonious VDJ recombination scenarios were assigned using the TCRdist pipeline. In a later analysis, every TCR beta chain was defined by the combination of its CDR3 amino acid sequence and its V-gene family, and reads without a unique V-gene family were dropped. As a way to deal with suspected cross-contamination and a sequencing artifact, a later analysis dropped hundreds of nucleotide sequences that were highly shared and had low generation probability. A later analysis calculated a clonal expansion index for each public chain from normalized within-repertoire ranks of inferred template counts. In a later analysis, generation probabilities were computed with a VDJ recombination model fitted to out-of-frame rearrangements, and the resulting probabilities were checked against IGoR. A later analysis scored TCR-TCR, TCR-HLA and TCR-CMV co-occurrence with hypergeometric tests, applying a repertoire-size bias correction to TCR pairs. False discovery rates were estimated in a later analysis by permuting HLA or CMV assignments 20 times. In a later analysis, co-occurring TCRs were grouped with DBSCAN, and TCRdist sequence similarity was added when clustering was performed within HLA-allele-positive subsets. For co-occurrence clustering, repertoires with fewer than 30,000 or more than 120,000 public chains were excluded, along with 5 or 6 repertoires with anomalous nucleotide sharing. TCRdb took this table from immuneACCESS and kept in-frame rearrangements with V and J called. Such tables lack part of the clones; where checked against another copy, unresolved V genes explain under half of the gap, and the rest is unexplained. Clonal size and the V and J genes are those of that table, whereas D and trimming came from the DNA. Recorded for this sample are fewer than 200,000 clones; roughly 80% of them occurred a single time. The ten largest clones add up to about 1.7% of the sample.

Turning to this clone: The antigen it recognizes is unknown. The record has no base qualities; no much larger clone is one base away.

The cohort comprised around 700 healthy bone marrow donors. At the time of sampling, every cohort member was nominally healthy, though immune exposures that went unrecorded were likely present. The donor was CMV seronegative and belonged to the group of several hundred seronegative cohort members. A peripheral blood sample was provided by each donor, and peripheral blood mononuclear cells were used for TCR beta sequencing. Genomic DNA extraction from the blood cell samples was performed with the Qiagen DNeasy Blood Extraction Kit. The specimen was PBMCs. The chain couples TRBV15 to TRBJ2-1, with a weak D call of TRBD2 (6 bases match). This sequence originates from a woman between 18 and 29 years old in good health and CMV-seronegative. The CDR3 has the sequence CATSRGRDANEQFF. The nucleotide sequence reads TGTGCCACCAGCAGAGGGCGGGACGCGAATGAGCAGTTCTTC.